This T cell receptor beta chain was observed in a study of long-term antiretroviral therapy in people with HIV (dated by TCRdb to about 2022). About the study as a whole: The earliest samples were collected roughly a decade before the 2015 WHO recommendation for immediate ART, at a time when ART was usually postponed until CD4 counts fell. No cross-contamination during QIAcube processing was seen in test extractions of a monoclonal T-cell line run alongside 30 or so polyclonal samples. A total of about 190 cryopreserved PBMC samples were contributed to the cohort by 30 adults with confirmed HIV infection, with samples collected serially over a mean of 6 years (range 1-12). This retrospective serial study examined whether starting ART and sustained HIV suppression were associated with changes in the composition and diversity of the TRB repertoire in peripheral blood. About 35% of the 30 participants with HIV were female.

CDR1 MNHEY and CDR2 SMNVEV are derived from the germline V gene (reference sequence). Reading from cysteine to phenylalanine, the CDR3 counts 13 amino acids. The CDR3 DNA has 39 bases and is translated from base 1. A distance of 8 bases separates the germline ends of V and J, which lose 1 base and 5 bases respectively. Participants were included only if at least one PBMC sample before ART initiation and at least two post-ART samples were available. Every participant with HIV received treatment in the United States of America. Cryopreserved samples of about 0.95-10 million PBMC were thawed and washed before DNA extraction. At the time of the earliest PBMC sample, participants with HIV were aged between roughly 23 and 60 years. PBMC samples from each participant spanned 1-4 timepoints before ART initiation and 2-8 timepoints after ART initiation, with a median of 7 samples. For every participant, serial HIV viral load, CD4+ T-cell count, ART history and demographic data were obtained. Genomic DNA was extracted from unsorted PBMC with a Qiagen kit on a QIAcube, processed in batches of 12 samples.

The immunoSEQ hsTCRB v3.0 assay was used at survey level resolution to sequence the TRB variable region. A depth of 40,000-50,000 T-cell genomes per sample was targeted for TRB sequencing. TRB libraries were pooled and sequenced on an Illumina MiSeq using a v3 150-cycle kit. On the authors' methods: Analysis of repertoires was carried out in R inside a reproducible Nextflow workflow spanning QC, data transformation and analysis. LymphoSeq2, an R package for exploring AIRR-Seq data, was used to implement the custom analyses. A handful of samples that produced fewer than 5000 total TRB sequences were removed, so 150 to 200 HIV repertoires were analyzed. Among the 200 or so HIV repertoires that were kept, approximately 61 were collected before ART initiation and roughly 130 were collected after ART initiation. Repertoires were downsampled to 5000 TRB nucleotide sequences, with summary statistics averaged over 100 downsampling iterations. The analysis kept only TRB sequences whose CDR3 regions were at least seven amino acids long. A Shannon entropy-derived clonality score and the Gini coefficient were used to measure diversity. In the repertoire networks, any two of the top 5000 CDR3 amino acid sequences were linked whenever the two sequences differed by an edit distance of one. For TRB CDR3 amino acid sequences, GLIPH2 was used to predict antigen specificity groups and MHC restriction. To flag known CMV, EBV, HIV or tissue antigen associations, CDR3 amino acid sequences were matched against VDJdb and McPAS-TCR. Pre-ART, post-ART and control groups were compared with Wilcoxon signed-rank tests and Holm-Bonferroni correction. TCRdb's version of the immuneACCESS table is confined to in-frame rearrangements and falls short of the full clone set. An unresolved V gene accounts for under half of the shortfall where checked; the remainder is of unknown origin. D and trimming were read from the DNA, whereas the V and J calls and clone size are those reported in that table. The sample has 34,000 or so clones on record, roughly 85% of them singletons. 4.4% of the sample is held by the ten biggest clonotypes.

The full study reports these points: CDR3 length ranges in HIV repertoires were narrower than in controls, and network structure suggested an antigen-experienced repertoire with only a slight naive shift after ART. Unsorted PBMC were profiled instead of sorted CD4+ and CD8+ T cells because pre-ART samples had limited cell numbers. The samples span the years 2004 to 2017, and the ART regimens used may be less effective than current regimens. Expanded TRB clones identified before ART initiation dominated the repertoire across all time points, though the dominance fluctuated and decreased in many PLHIV after ART. No data were available on ART adherence, viral resistance or therapy changes, limiting inferences about post-ART repertoire changes. ART initiation was associated with a significant increase in TRB diversity, but diversity stayed significantly below transplant donor controls even after long-term ART. Limited PBMC availability meant only the TCR beta chain was sequenced, without alpha chain pairing.

This clone showed up just a few times. Its target antigen remains unknown. Base qualities are missing; no much larger clone stands one base away. Other DNA variants within this sample encode the same CDR3. This clonotype was obtained from a man between 18 and 35 years old with HIV. This receptor chain uses TRBV27 and TRBJ1-1; a tentative D match to TRBD1 spans 6 bases. Sample: unsorted PBMCs, taken 3.3 years after starting antiretroviral therapy. The CDR3 in this case is CASSLFRGTEAFF. In nucleotide form, the sequence is TGTGCCAGCAGTTTATTTAGGGGGACTGAAGCTTTCTTT.